What follows describes a single T cell receptor beta chain. The antigen is not known. The entry originates in a study of siplizumab effects on memory and regulatory T cells. Whole-study findings and limits: Siplizumab significantly brought down the alloreactive sequences that trace back to unstimulated CD4+ memory cells. Naive T cells appeared more varied than memory cells and looked like key alloresponse contributors. Suppressive function of proliferating Tregs from siplizumab cultures was not confirmed.

Repertoires were generated with immunoSEQ multiplex PCR, while TCRdb's copy carries only in-frame clones and drops some. The repertoire consists of about 100,000 clones, with around nine tenths occurring once and the leading ten covering about 11%. The V segment lost 5 bases and the J segment 6 bases; nucleotides outside the gene matches: 6. Germline CDR1 and CDR2: LNHDA and SQIVND (reference sequence). The CDR3 contains 14 residues. The sample comprised non-Treg CD4+ T cells sorted from blood. The genes are TRBV19 and TRBJ1-5, with 8 bases identical to TRBD1. This receptor was identified in a human donor in good health. Written as DNA, the CDR3 is TGTGCCAGTAGTCCAGGGGGCGCGGGTCAGCCCCAGCATTTT. Translated, it gives CASSPGGAGQPQHF.